These 8 T cell receptor beta chains were sequenced from one sample in a study of cytomegalovirus exposure and HLA in healthy donors. PCR amplification relied on 60 Vbeta primers (plus 13 Jbeta primers). TCRdb's copy holds only in-frame clones and misses some; the assay was immunoSEQ multiplex PCR. The sample lists some 130,000 clones; 60% to 85% were seen once. The sample taken for sequencing was PBMCs. The receptors originated from a woman younger than 30 in good health and CMV-seronegative.

J is TRBJ1-1 and V is TRBV27; D possibly corresponds to TRBD1 (5 bases). The V gene's germline CDR1 is MNHEY and CDR2 SMNVEV (reference sequence). Trimming took off 5 bases at V and 1 base at J, with 11 bases between the two ends. The CDR3 is made up of 14 amino acids. The CDR3 loop is CASSQDSWNTEAFF. In nucleotides, the CDR3 is TGTGCCAGCAGTCAAGACAGCTGGAACACTGAAGCTTTCTTT.

This clone was counted a few times. Germline and junction disagree at one end, which may indicate a read error. The chain links TRBV5-1 to TRBJ1-2, with 12 bases fitting TRBD1. Germline V gives CDR1 SGHRS, CDR2 YFSETQ. The CDR3 is 14 residues long. CDR3 residues: CASSLEGQGAMFFF. CDR3 nucleotides: TGCGCCAGCAGCCTTGAGGGACAGGGGGCGATGTTCTTCTTC.

This clone came up once. The CDR3 loop is CASSLTSGGLNTGELFF. The CDR3 DNA reads as TGTGCCAGTAGTCTAACTAGCGGGGGGTTAAACACCGGGGAGCTGTTTTTT. The rearrangement links TRBV19 to TRBJ2-2, with 12 bases identical to TRBD2. Germline lookup yields CDR1 LNHDA and CDR2 SQIVND (reference sequence). V was pared by 5 bases and J by 2 bases, with 6 bases of the junction left unmatched. CDR3 length: 17 amino acids.

This clone was counted between two and nine times. This chain uses TRBV30 with TRBJ1-4; D remains unclear. The CDR3 covers 13 residues. Germline CDR1 is GTSNPN and CDR2 is SVGIG (reference sequence). Deletions cut 4 bases from V and 4 bases from J, with 10 bases between. As DNA, the CDR3 is TGTGCCTGGATCCCCGAGAATAATGAAAAACTGTTTTTT. Translation gives CAWIPENNEKLFF.

The rearrangement uses TRBV20-1 and TRBJ1-2; TRBD1 aligns across 7 bases. Germline lookup yields CDR1 DFQATT and CDR2 SNEGSKA (reference sequence). J lost 8 bases, V lost 6 bases, and 6 bases had no gene match. CDR3 length equals 11 residues. CDR3: CSAQGDSGYTF. CDR3 sequence (DNA): TGCAGTGCCCAAGGGGACAGCGGCTACACCTTC.

The rearrangement joins TRBV6-5 to TRBJ1-1; the D gene is possibly TRBD1 (5 bases). V dropped 1 base and J dropped 7 bases, with 16 bases sitting between them. CDR3 length equals 15 residues. Per germline, CDR1 MNHEY and CDR2 SVGAGI. The CDR3 bases are TGTGCCAGCAGTTACTTGGGGGACGGGGGTCTTGAAGCTTTCTTT. It encodes CASSYLGDGGLEAFF.

The chain recombines TRBV10-3 with TRBJ1-1, with D perhaps matching TRBD1 (5 bases). The CDR3 extends over 13 amino acids. V lost 8 bases, J lost 2 bases, and 12 bases lay in between. Per germline, CDR1 ENHRY and CDR2 SYGVKD. CDR3 in DNA: TGTGCCATCGGGGCAGGGATCAACACTGAAGCTTTCTTT. This codes for CAIGAGINTEAFF.

J is TRBJ1-2 and V is TRBV19; TRBD1 matches at 9 bases. J was trimmed by 8 bases and V by 5 bases; bases with no gene match: 9. CDR1 is LNHDA and CDR2 is SQIVND in the germline V gene (reference sequence). The CDR3 runs to 14 residues. The CDR3 protein is CASSQQGASKGYTF. In nucleotides, the CDR3 is TGTGCCAGTAGTCAACAGGGGGCTTCTAAGGGCTACACCTTC.